This paragraph reports one T cell receptor (beta chain). No antigen is known for it. The library targeted TCRbeta and was prepared with unique molecular identifiers. TCRdb independently ran MiXCR on the PCR reads; one entry per CDR3 protein. Among some 460,000 distinct CDR3 sequences listed, 15% to 20% were seen once. The record originates from a study of T-cell reconstitution after alpha-beta-depleted transplantation in children. Notes on the study in general: Elevated TCRbeta diversity at day 60 was traced, in some patients, to surviving recipient T cells and thymic progenitors. It was newly produced T cells that mostly accounted for T-cell counts and diversity one year after transplant. Expanded graft clones numbering several hundred reportedly gave rise to alpha-beta T cells about two months after transplant.

With 2 bases clipped from V and 6 bases from J, the junction kept 5 bases outside the gene matches. The germline V gene has CDR1 DFQATT and CDR2 SNEGSKA (reference sequence). This CDR3 comprises 13 residues. The chain uses TRBV20-1 and TRBJ2-3, with 7 bases that match TRBD2. The source of this sequence is a boy younger than two who had a stem cell transplant for Wiskott-Aldrich syndrome, so the T cells may come from the graft donor. Sequencing was performed on PBMCs, mostly from graft donor cells, taken 360 days after TCRalphabeta/CD19-depleted stem cell transplant. The CDR3: CSARQVGGDTQYF. The CDR3 bases are TGCAGTGCTAGACAGGTGGGAGGGGATACGCAGTATTTT.